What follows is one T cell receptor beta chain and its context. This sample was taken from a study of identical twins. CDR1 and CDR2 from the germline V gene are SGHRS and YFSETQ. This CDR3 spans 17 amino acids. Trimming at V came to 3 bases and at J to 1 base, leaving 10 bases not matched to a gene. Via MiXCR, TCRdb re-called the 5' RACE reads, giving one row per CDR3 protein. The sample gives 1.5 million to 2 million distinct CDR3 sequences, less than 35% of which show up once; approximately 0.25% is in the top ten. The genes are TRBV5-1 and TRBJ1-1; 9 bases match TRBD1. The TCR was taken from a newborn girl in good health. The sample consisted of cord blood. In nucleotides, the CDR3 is TGCGCCAGCAGCTCCACCGGGACAGGGATTGGGAACACTGAAGCTTTCTTT. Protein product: CASSSTGTGIGNTEAFF. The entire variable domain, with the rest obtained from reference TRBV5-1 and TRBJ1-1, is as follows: KAGVTQTPRYLIKTRGQQVTLSCSPISGHRSVSWYQQTPGQGLQFLFEYFSETQRNKGNFPGRFSGRQFSNSRSEMNVSTLELGDSALYLCASSSTGTGIGNTEAFFGQGTRLTVV.